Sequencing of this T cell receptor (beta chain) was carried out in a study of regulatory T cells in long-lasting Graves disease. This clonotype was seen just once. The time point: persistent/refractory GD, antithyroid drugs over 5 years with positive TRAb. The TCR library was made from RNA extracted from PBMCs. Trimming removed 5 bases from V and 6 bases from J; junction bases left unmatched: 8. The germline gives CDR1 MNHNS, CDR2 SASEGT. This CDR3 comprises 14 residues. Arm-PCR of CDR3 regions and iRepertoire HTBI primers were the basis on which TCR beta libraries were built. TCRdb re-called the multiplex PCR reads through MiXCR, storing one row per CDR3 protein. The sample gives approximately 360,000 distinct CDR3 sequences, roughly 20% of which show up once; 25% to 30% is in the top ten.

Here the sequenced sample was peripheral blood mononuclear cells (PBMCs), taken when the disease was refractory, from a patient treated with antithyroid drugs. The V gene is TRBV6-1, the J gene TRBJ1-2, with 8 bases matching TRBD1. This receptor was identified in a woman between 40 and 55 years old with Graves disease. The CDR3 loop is CASSRGQGRDGYTF. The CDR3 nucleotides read TGTGCCAGCAGTCGCGGACAGGGACGGGATGGCTACACCTTC.